These T cell receptor beta chains were read from a single sample in a study of post-analysis software for immune sequencing data. TCRdb analysed the PCR reads with MiXCR anew, one entry per CDR3 protein. The sample shows 750,000 to 950,000 distinct CDR3 sequences, roughly 58% of them seen only once. Source material: blood. The receptors were sampled from a girl aged 5 to 17 with multiple sclerosis. Both conserved end residues are part of each CDR3. Fields, in order: V gene, clone size, J gene, D gene, CDR3 protein, CDR3 DNA. D genes are given only for firm matches. Part of the rows lack a size; the others show once, few, many or a class for expanded clones.

V: TRBV2; size: .; J: TRBJ1-5; D: .; CDR3: CASSGATGNQPQHF; DNA: TGTGCCAGCAGTGGAGCAACAGGCAATCAGCCCCAGCATTTT
V: TRBV4-1; size: .; J: TRBJ2-7; D: .; CDR3: CASSQKRAAPGDEQYF; DNA: TGCGCCAGCAGCCAGAAAAGGGCAGCCCCAGGAGACGAGCAGTACTTC
V: TRBV7-6; size: few; J: TRBJ1-1; D: .; CDR3: CASSTSNTEAFF; DNA: TGTGCCAGCAGCACTAGTAACACTGAAGCTTTCTTT
V: TRBV5-1; size: .; J: TRBJ2-1; D: .; CDR3: CASSVTDYNEQFF; DNA: TGCGCCAGCAGCGTTACAGACTACAATGAGCAGTTCTTC
V: TRBV7-2; size: .; J: TRBJ2-7; D: .; CDR3: CASSSGSRGLAYEQYF; DNA: TGTGCCAGCAGCTCCGGTAGCAGGGGCCTCGCCTACGAGCAGTACTTC
V: TRBV10-2; size: few; J: TRBJ1-1; D: TRBD1; CDR3: CASAWDRQNTEAFF; DNA: TGCGCCAGCGCTTGGGACAGACAGAACACTGAAGCTTTCTTT
V: TRBV29-1; size: .; J: TRBJ1-2; D: .; CDR3: CSVWNVGDPTKGYTF; DNA: TGCAGCGTTTGGAATGTAGGGGACCCCACCAAGGGCTACACCTTC
V: TRBV9; size: .; J: TRBJ2-2; D: TRBD1; CDR3: CASSRQGWGTGELFF; DNA: TGTGCCAGCAGCCGACAGGGATGGGGCACCGGGGAGCTGTTTTTT
V: TRBV5-1; size: .; J: TRBJ2-1; D: TRBD1; CDR3: CASSSRDRGRRDEQFF; DNA: TGCGCCAGCAGCTCACGGGACAGGGGGCGGAGGGATGAGCAGTTCTTC
V: TRBV6-1; size: .; J: TRBJ2-3; D: TRBD2; CDR3: CASSAGFGLAGSDTQYF; DNA: TGTGCCAGCAGTGCAGGTTTCGGACTAGCGGGATCCGATACGCAGTATTTT
V: TRBV20-1; size: few; J: TRBJ2-7; D: .; CDR3: CSAVRHQIEQYF; DNA: TGCAGTGCTGTCAGGCACCAAATCGAGCAGTACTTC
V: TRBV6-2/TRBV6-3; size: .; J: TRBJ2-3; D: TRBD2; CDR3: CATDPGTMRADTQYF; DNA: TGTGCCACCGATCCCGGGACTATGAGAGCAGATACACAGTATTTT
V: TRBV27; size: few; J: TRBJ1-5; D: .; CDR3: CASSLSTAANQPQHF; DNA: TGTGCCAGCAGTTTATCGACGGCAGCCAATCAGCCCCAGCATTTT
V: TRBV12-3/TRBV12-4; size: .; J: TRBJ2-6; D: TRBD2; CDR3: CASSLARGVTDSGANVLTF; DNA: TGTGCCAGCAGTTTAGCCCGGGGGGTTACCGACTCTGGGGCCAACGTCCTGACTTTC
V: TRBV5-1; size: .; J: TRBJ2-7; D: TRBD1; CDR3: CASSLPELQGRGNEQYF; DNA: TGCGCCAGCAGCCTTCCTGAACTCCAGGGCAGGGGGAACGAGCAGTACTTC
V: TRBV3-1; size: .; J: TRBJ1-1; D: .; CDR3: CASSQGGGNEAFF; DNA: TGTGCCAGCAGCCAAGGTGGGGGGAATGAAGCTTTCTTT